The 25 T cell receptor beta chains presented below share a single source sample, sequenced in a study of blood T cells in healthy people across ages. Primed by a sample-barcoded 5' primer and a J-beta primer mix, a second PCR proceeded for 7 to 11 cycles. MiXCR was run by TCRdb on the 5' RACE reads, yielding one entry per CDR3 protein. This table holds some 1.4 million distinct CDR3 sequences, approximately 38% found once. Sequenced sample: blood. The origin of the receptors is a young woman in good health.

This chain joins TRBV25-1 and TRBJ2-4, with 13 bases matching TRBD2. The CDR3 contains 17 residues. V dropped 4 bases and J dropped 4; count of bases not matched to a gene: 7. Germline lookup yields CDR1 MGHDK and CDR2 SYGVNS. The CDR3 coding sequence is TGTGCCAGCAGTGGTCAGACTAGCGGGGGGACAAAAAACATTCAGTACTTC. Translation gives CASSGQTSGGTKNIQYF.

In its sample, this clonotype was seen a few times. The chain uses TRBV6-5 and TRBJ2-7, with TRBD2 matching over 9 bases. V lost 4 bases and J lost 7; bases outside the gene matches: 17. Looked up from germline, CDR1 is MNHEY and CDR2 is SVGAGI. The CDR3 extends over 17 amino acids. The CDR3 DNA is TGTGCCAGCAGTTCGTCGGGACGACTAGCGGTCTACAATGAGCAGTACTTC. Residues: CASSSSGRLAVYNEQYF.

The chain has TRBV6-5 and TRBJ1-4, with unresolved D. The CDR3 loop spans 13 amino acids. V gave up 2 bases and J gave up 7 bases, with 8 bases separating them. The germline gives CDR1 MNHEY, CDR2 SVGAGI. In DNA form, the CDR3 reads TGTGCCAGCAGTTACGTAATGTCTGAAAAACTGTTTTTT. Translated, it gives CASSYVMSEKLFF.

The chain carries TRBV6-5 and TRBJ1-1; TRBD1 aligns across 10 bases. The CDR3 consists of 15 residues. Looked up from germline, CDR1 is MNHEY and CDR2 is SVGAGI. J gave up 0 bases and V 6 bases, and 4 bases lay outside the gene matches. The CDR3 coding sequence is TGTGCCAGCAGGATGGACAGGGGGATGAACACTGAAGCTTTCTTT. This sequence encodes CASRMDRGMNTEAFF.

The chain links TRBV18 to TRBJ1-2, with 7 bases identical to TRBD1. V dropped 4 bases and J dropped 7; count of bases not matched to a gene: 6. The CDR3 contains 13 residues. Germline-derived CDR1 and CDR2 are KGHSH and LQKENI. CDR3 nucleotide sequence: TGTGCCAGCTCACGTGACAGGGTCGGTGGCTACACCTTC. This codes for CASSRDRVGGYTF.

J is TRBJ2-6 and V is TRBV9; D may match TRBD1 or TRBD2 (5 bases each). Germline lookup yields CDR1 SGDLS and CDR2 YYNGEE. Trimming removed 0 bases at V and 0 bases at J, with 10 bases between. The CDR3 loop spans 17 amino acids. DNA of the CDR3: TGTGCCAGCAGCGTAGGAGGGGCCCCCTCTGGGGCCAACGTCCTGACTTTC. Amino acids: CASSVGGAPSGANVLTF. Supplemented by reference TRBV9 and TRBJ2-6, the full variable domain reads DSGVTQTPKHLITATGQRVTLRCSPRSGDLSVYWYQQSLDQGLQFLIQYYNGEERAKGNILERFSAQQFPDLHSELNLSSLELGDSALYFCASSVGGAPSGANVLTFGAGSRLTVL.

This clonotype has only a few counts. The chain carries TRBV12-3 or TRBV12-4 and TRBJ2-7; D unresolved. This CDR3 region has 14 residues. The V and J ends lost 3 bases and 7 bases respectively, with 16 bases between them. CDR3 loop: CASSLSSPYNEQYF. CDR3 bases: TGTGCCAGCAGTTTGTCAAGTCCCTACAATGAGCAGTACTTC.

The chain couples TRBV20-1 to TRBJ2-6; D gene uncertain. Germline V CDR1 and CDR2: DFQATT, SNEGSKA (reference sequence). Trimming shortened V by 5 bases and J by 0 bases, and 14 bases separated the two germline ends. CDR3 size: 16 residues. CDR3 protein: CSASLSRCSGANVLTF. The CDR3 nucleotides are TGCAGTGCTTCCCTGAGTCGCTGCTCTGGGGCCAACGTCCTGACTTTC.

Details on this clonotype: A clone one base away is much larger, so this may be a read error. This chain joins TRBV29-1 and TRBJ2-1; D call uncertain. CDR1 and CDR2 (germline): SQVTM, ANQGSEA. The CDR3 is 13 residues long. In DNA, the CDR3 is TGCAGCGGTGAAGGTCGTGTAAACAATGAGCAGTTCTTC. Amino acid sequence: CSGEGRVNNEQFF.

J is TRBJ2-3 and V is TRBV9, with TRBD1 matching 12 bases. The CDR3 contains 16 residues. Looked up from germline, CDR1 is SGDLS and CDR2 is YYNGEE. Trimming at V came to 3 bases and at J to 6 bases, leaving 8 bases not matched to a gene. In nucleotides, the CDR3 is TGTGCCAGCAGCGGCCCGGGACAGGGGGCTTCTGATACGCAGTATTTT. Its protein product is CASSGPGQGASDTQYF. Full variable domain (missing parts from reference TRBV9 and TRBJ2-3): DSGVTQTPKHLITATGQRVTLRCSPRSGDLSVYWYQQSLDQGLQFLIQYYNGEERAKGNILERFSAQQFPDLHSELNLSSLELGDSALYFCASSGPGQGASDTQYFGPGTRLTVL.

To note about this clonotype: Compared with germline, one end of the junction differs, possibly owing to a read error. V usage is TRBV10-1 and J usage is TRBJ1-5; no firm D call. The CDR3 spans 14 residues. Per the germline V gene, CDR1 is WNHNN and CDR2 is SYGVQD (reference sequence). The CDR3 sequence: CAISEAQENQPQHF. The CDR3 region has the DNA TGCGCCATCAGTGAAGCACAAGAGAATCAGCCCCAGCATTTT.

CDR3 sequence: CSARMQRSPTDTQYF. CDR3 in DNA: TGCAGTGCTAGAATGCAGCGAAGCCCCACAGATACGCAGTATTTT. This chain links TRBV20-1 with TRBJ2-3; D gene ambiguous. Trimming took off 2 bases at V and 2 bases at J, with 14 bases between the two ends. CDR1 is DFQATT, CDR2 SNEGSKA, per germline (reference sequence). The CDR3 runs 15 residues.

J is TRBJ1-4 and V is TRBV4-1; possible D gene TRBD1, 6 bases. There are 15 residues in the CDR3. The germline V and J ends were trimmed by 1 base and 4 bases, with 10 bases remaining between them. In germline, CDR1 is MGHRA, CDR2 YSYEKL. The CDR3 protein is CASSQVAGVNEKLFF. The CDR3 nucleotides are TGCGCCAGCAGCCAAGTTGCAGGGGTTAATGAAAAACTGTTTTTT.

This clonotype has a handful of counts. The junction and the germline gene differ at one end; a read error may be behind it. This chain links TRBV20-1 with TRBJ2-2, with 7 positions matching TRBD2. CDR1 and CDR2 from the germline V gene are DFQATT and SNEGSKA (reference sequence). The CDR3 is 14 amino acids. CDR3 sequence: CSARSGVNIGELFF. As DNA, the CDR3 is TGCAGTGCTAGGAGCGGGGTGAACATCGGGGAGCTGTTTTTT.

This clonotype has just a few counts. V gene TRBV9 combines with J gene TRBJ2-7, with TRBD1 matching 12 bases. CDR3 length: 15 amino acids. J gave up 2 bases and V 4 bases, and 4 bases lay outside the gene matches. Germline V gene data show CDR1 as SGDLS and CDR2 as YYNGEE. The CDR3 sequence: CASSTRDRGPYEQYF. The CDR3 nucleotides read TGTGCCAGCAGCACCAGGGACAGGGGGCCCTACGAGCAGTACTTC.

The sample holds a few counts of this clonotype. This rearrangement joins TRBV6-5 to TRBJ1-4; D gene uncertain. From germline, CDR1 is MNHEY and CDR2 SVGAGI. V gave up 0 bases and J gave up 5 bases, with 4 bases separating them. The CDR3 runs to 13 residues. CDR3 coding DNA: TGTGCCAGCAGTTACTCGCCAAATGAAAAACTGTTTTTT. Translated, it gives CASSYSPNEKLFF.

This clonotype was found a few times. V gene TRBV5-1 combines with J gene TRBJ1-2; D is uncertain. The V gene lost 6 bases and the J gene lost 0 bases, with 6 bases spanning the gap. Germline V CDR1 and CDR2: SGHRS, YFSETQ. The CDR3 has 12 amino acids. This chain's CDR3 is CASTETNYGYTF. The CDR3 coding sequence is TGCGCCAGCACCGAGACTAACTATGGCTACACCTTC.

The chain couples TRBV5-8 to TRBJ1-6; no clear D gene. Germline loops: CDR1 SGHTS, CDR2 YDEGEE. This CDR3 is 15 amino acids long. V lost 0 bases and J 6 bases, leaving 10 bases between the germline ends. The CDR3 loop reads CASSLGETLNSPLHF. The CDR3 region has the DNA TGTGCCAGCAGCTTGGGGGAGACCCTTAATTCACCCCTCCACTTT.

In its sample, this clonotype was seen once. V and J are TRBV2 and TRBJ1-1; D perhaps matches TRBD1 (5 bases). Looked up from germline, CDR1 is SNHLY and CDR2 is FYNNEI. Trimming stripped 3 bases from V and 5 bases from J, with 10 bases between. The CDR3 consists of 13 residues. In DNA, the CDR3 is TGTGCCAGCAGTGACGAGGGACCGACTGAAGCTTTCTTT. Translating gives CASSDEGPTEAFF. Based on the CDR3 plus reference TRBV2 and TRBJ1-1, the full variable domain is EPEVTQTPSHQVTQMGQEVILRCVPISNHLYFYWYRQILGQKVEFLVSFYNNEISEKSEIFDDQFSVERPDGSNFTLKIRSTKLEDSAMYFCASSDEGPTEAFFGQGTRLTVV.

This sequence joins TRBV9 and TRBJ1-1; 9 bases match TRBD1. The CDR3 is 13 amino acids. With 4 bases clipped from V and 8 bases from J, the junction kept 6 bases outside the gene matches. Germline V CDR1 and CDR2: SGDLS, YYNGEE. In nucleotides, the CDR3 is TGTGCCAGCAGCAAGGGACAGGGAGGCGAAGCTTTCTTT. This gives the protein CASSKGQGGEAFF.

V is TRBV29-1 and J is TRBJ1-5, with a weak D call TRBD1 (6 bases). CDR3 length: 14 residues. CDR1 SQVTM and CDR2 ANQGSEA come from the germline V gene. Trimming took off 7 bases at V and 2 bases at J, with 15 bases between the two ends. The CDR3 region is CSELTGKGNQPQHF. CDR3 nucleotide sequence: TGCAGCGAACTTACAGGGAAGGGCAATCAGCCCCAGCATTTT.

The table lists this clonotype with a few counts. The V gene is TRBV6-5, the J gene TRBJ2-1, with D possibly matching TRBD1 (5 bases). CDR3 size: 15 residues. Trimming removed 6 bases at V and 3 bases at J, with 15 bases between. Germline CDR1 reads MNHEY; CDR2 reads SVGAGI. The CDR3 region has the DNA TGTGCCAGCAGACACGAAGGGGCTAACTACAATGAGCAGTTCTTC. Its translation: CASRHEGANYNEQFF.

This clonotype has just a few counts. The chain is built from TRBV20-1 and TRBJ2-3; 12 positions match TRBD2. The CDR3 runs to 19 residues. Germline V CDR1 and CDR2: DFQATT, SNEGSKA (reference sequence). Trimming at V came to 5 bases and at J to 1 base, leaving 16 bases not matched to a gene. In DNA, the CDR3 is TGCAGTGCTCCCCGGTTTTGGCCTAGCGGGAGGGCCCGCACAGATACGCAGTATTTT. Its translation: CSAPRFWPSGRARTDTQYF.

The J gene is TRBJ2-3, the V gene TRBV7-8; 7 nucleotides match TRBD1. V gave up 3 bases and J gave up 0 bases; unmatched junction bases: 6. The CDR3 consists of 16 residues. The germline V gene encodes CDR1 SGHVS and CDR2 FQNEAQ. CDR3 sequence (DNA): TGTGCCAGCAGCTTCCGGACAGGTCCCAGCACAGATACGCAGTATTTT. The encoded protein is CASSFRTGPSTDTQYF.

This clonotype was counted only a few times. The chain is built from TRBV12-3 or TRBV12-4 and TRBJ1-5; D perhaps matches TRBD1 (5 bases). CDR3 size: 14 residues. V lost 3 bases and J lost 4, with 10 bases in between. CDR3 coding DNA: TGTGCCAGCAGTTTGTCGACAGAGAATCAGCCCCAGCATTTT. Translation gives CASSLSTENQPQHF.